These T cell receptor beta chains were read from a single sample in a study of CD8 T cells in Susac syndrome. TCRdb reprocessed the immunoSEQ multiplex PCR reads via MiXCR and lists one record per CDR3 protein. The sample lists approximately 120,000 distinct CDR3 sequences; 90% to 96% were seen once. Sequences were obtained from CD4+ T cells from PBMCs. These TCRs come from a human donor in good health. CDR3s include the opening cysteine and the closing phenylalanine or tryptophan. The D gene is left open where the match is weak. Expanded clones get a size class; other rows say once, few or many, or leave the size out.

cdr3_aa: CASSKGQGDTQYF
cdr3_nt: TGTGCCAGCTCAAAGGGACAGGGAGATACGCAGTATTTT
j_call: TRBJ2-3
d_call: TRBD1
clone_size: once
v_call: TRBV18

cdr3_aa: CASSRAGRAFGANVLTF
cdr3_nt: TGTGCCAGTAGTAGGGCCGGGAGGGCCTTTGGGGCCAACGTCCTGACTTTC
j_call: TRBJ2-6
d_call: TRBD2
clone_size: -
v_call: TRBV19

cdr3_aa: CASSLTESYEQYF
cdr3_nt: TGCGCCAGCAGCTTAACAGAATCCTACGAGCAGTACTTC
j_call: TRBJ2-7
d_call: -
clone_size: -
v_call: TRBV5-1

cdr3_aa: CASSSHPSGRLYEQYF
cdr3_nt: TGTGCCAGCAGCTCACACCCTAGCGGGAGGTTGTACGAGCAGTACTTC
j_call: TRBJ2-7
d_call: TRBD2
clone_size: -
v_call: TRBV11-2

cdr3_aa: CASSQVRSSGNTIYF
cdr3_nt: TGTGCCAGCAGCCAAGTTAGGAGCTCTGGAAACACCATATATTTT
j_call: TRBJ1-3
d_call: -
clone_size: -
v_call: TRBV3-1

cdr3_aa: CSARARRTYEQYF
cdr3_nt: TGCAGTGCTAGAGCGAGGCGCACCTACGAGCAGTACTTC
j_call: TRBJ2-7
d_call: -
clone_size: -
v_call: TRBV20-1

cdr3_aa: CASSDWRGPSKNIQYF
cdr3_nt: TGCGCCAGCAGTGATTGGAGGGGGCCGTCCAAAAACATTCAGTACTTC
j_call: TRBJ2-4
d_call: -
clone_size: -
v_call: TRBV10-2

cdr3_aa: CASRWGSVAVNTEAFF
cdr3_nt: TGTGCCAGCAGGTGGGGGAGCGTTGCAGTGAACACTGAAGCTTTCTTT
j_call: TRBJ1-1
d_call: -
clone_size: once
v_call: TRBV2

cdr3_aa: CASSSGAGAADTEAFF
cdr3_nt: TGTGCCAGCAGCTCGGGGGCAGGGGCGGCAGACACTGAAGCTTTCTTT
j_call: TRBJ1-1
d_call: -
clone_size: -
v_call: TRBV7-9

cdr3_aa: CASSPTPYEQYF
cdr3_nt: TGTGCCAGCAGCCCGACTCCCTACGAGCAGTACTTC
j_call: TRBJ2-7
d_call: -
clone_size: -
v_call: TRBV14

cdr3_aa: CSVGLASTDTQYF
cdr3_nt: TGCAGCGTAGGACTAGCGAGCACAGATACGCAGTATTTT
j_call: TRBJ2-3
d_call: TRBD2
clone_size: -
v_call: TRBV29-1

cdr3_aa: CASSLSLPNYEQYF
cdr3_nt: TGTGCCAGCAGTTTAAGTCTACCCAACTACGAGCAGTACTTC
j_call: TRBJ2-7
d_call: -
clone_size: -
v_call: TRBV28

cdr3_aa: CSVDRAGGFDGYTF
cdr3_nt: TGCAGCGTTGATAGGGCAGGAGGCTTTGATGGCTACACCTTC
j_call: TRBJ1-2
d_call: -
clone_size: -
v_call: TRBV29-1

cdr3_aa: CASSSLGQGGEKLFF
cdr3_nt: TGTGCCAGCAGCTCCTTGGGACAGGGGGGCGAAAAACTGTTTTTT
j_call: TRBJ1-4
d_call: TRBD1
clone_size: -
v_call: TRBV7-9

cdr3_aa: CASSPGTGNKYYGYTF
cdr3_nt: TGCGCCAGCAGTCCCGGGACAGGGAATAAGTACTATGGCTACACCTTC
j_call: TRBJ1-2
d_call: TRBD1
clone_size: few
v_call: TRBV5-1

cdr3_aa: CSVDRGYTGELFF
cdr3_nt: TGCAGCGTTGACCGGGGGTACACCGGGGAGCTGTTTTTT
j_call: TRBJ2-2
d_call: -
clone_size: -
v_call: TRBV29-1

cdr3_aa: CASSLVGLPGAFF
cdr3_nt: TGTGCCAGCAGCTTAGTCGGCCTCCCCGGGGCTTTCTTT
j_call: TRBJ1-1
d_call: -
clone_size: -
v_call: TRBV7-2

cdr3_aa: CSAGGGAEQYF
cdr3_nt: TGCAGCGCTGGGGGGGGTGCCGAGCAGTACTTC
j_call: TRBJ2-7
d_call: TRBD2
clone_size: -
v_call: TRBV29-1

cdr3_aa: CASSRPQRDTSGETQYF
cdr3_nt: TGCGCCAGCAGTCGACCCCAACGGGACACCTCTGGGGAGACCCAGTACTTC
j_call: TRBJ2-5
d_call: -
clone_size: -
v_call: TRBV23-1

cdr3_aa: CASRPIQTGKETQYF
cdr3_nt: TGTGCCAGCAGACCAATTCAGACAGGCAAAGAGACCCAGTACTTC
j_call: TRBJ2-5
d_call: -
clone_size: -
v_call: TRBV7-9

cdr3_aa: CAWSGGPVSGANVLTF
cdr3_nt: TGTGCCTGGAGTGGGGGTCCCGTCTCTGGGGCCAACGTCCTGACTTTC
j_call: TRBJ2-6
d_call: -
clone_size: -
v_call: TRBV30

cdr3_aa: CASSGTPGQNYVSYTF
cdr3_nt: TGCGCCAGCAGCGGGACTCCGGGACAGAATTATGTTTCCTACACCTTC
j_call: TRBJ1-2
d_call: TRBD1
clone_size: -
v_call: TRBV5-1

cdr3_aa: CASSQDWHNYGYTF
cdr3_nt: TGTGCCAGCAGCCAAGATTGGCATAACTATGGCTACACCTTC
j_call: TRBJ1-2
d_call: -
clone_size: -
v_call: TRBV3-1

cdr3_aa: CSARALTSGKMYEQYF
cdr3_nt: TGCAGTGCTAGGGCTCTGACTAGCGGGAAGATGTACGAGCAGTACTTC
j_call: TRBJ2-7
d_call: TRBD2
clone_size: -
v_call: TRBV20-1

cdr3_aa: CASSLFQETQYF
cdr3_nt: TGTGCCAGCAGTTTATTCCAGGAGACCCAGTACTTC
j_call: TRBJ2-5
d_call: -
clone_size: -
v_call: TRBV28

cdr3_aa: CASSQGDTLAKNIQYF
cdr3_nt: TGCGCCAGCAGCCAAGGGGACACTCTAGCCAAAAACATTCAGTACTTC
j_call: TRBJ2-4
d_call: -
clone_size: -
v_call: TRBV4-1

cdr3_aa: CASRAGQGANIQYF
cdr3_nt: TGTGCCAGCAGGGCCGGGCAGGGCGCAAACATTCAGTACTTC
j_call: TRBJ2-4
d_call: -
clone_size: -
v_call: TRBV28

cdr3_aa: CSVVGDPTPNEQFF
cdr3_nt: TGCAGCGTTGTGGGCGACCCTACACCCAATGAGCAGTTCTTC
j_call: TRBJ2-1
d_call: -
clone_size: -
v_call: TRBV29-1

cdr3_aa: CASSDEGLAALNEQFF
cdr3_nt: TGTGCCAGCAGCGATGAGGGACTAGCGGCCCTCAATGAGCAGTTCTTC
j_call: TRBJ2-1
d_call: TRBD2
clone_size: -
v_call: TRBV13

cdr3_aa: CASSQDWGSEQFF
cdr3_nt: TGCGCCAGCAGCCAAGATTGGGGGAGTGAGCAGTTCTTC
j_call: TRBJ2-1
d_call: -
clone_size: -
v_call: TRBV4-1

cdr3_aa: CASSLSGRDSGNTIYF
cdr3_nt: TGTGCCAGCAGCTTATCTGGACGGGACTCTGGAAACACCATATATTTT
j_call: TRBJ1-3
d_call: -
clone_size: -
v_call: TRBV7-9

cdr3_aa: CAWSDVGWGNQPQHF
cdr3_nt: TGTGCCTGGAGTGATGTCGGCTGGGGCAATCAGCCCCAGCATTTT
j_call: TRBJ1-5
d_call: -
clone_size: once
v_call: TRBV30

cdr3_aa: CASSQLRFANTGELFF
cdr3_nt: TGTGCCAGCAGCCAACTGCGGTTCGCGAACACCGGGGAGCTGTTTTTT
j_call: TRBJ2-2
d_call: -
clone_size: -
v_call: TRBV3-1

cdr3_aa: CASSPRVEGSNTEAFF
cdr3_nt: TGTGCCAGCTCACCACGAGTGGAGGGGTCGAACACTGAAGCTTTCTTT
j_call: TRBJ1-1
d_call: -
clone_size: -
v_call: TRBV18

cdr3_aa: CASSDEGGLAGGPGYEQYF
cdr3_nt: TGTGCCAGCAGTGATGAAGGGGGACTAGCGGGAGGGCCAGGATACGAGCAGTACTTC
j_call: TRBJ2-7
d_call: TRBD2
clone_size: -
v_call: TRBV2

cdr3_aa: CSVVDRANTGELFF
cdr3_nt: TGCAGCGTTGTGGACAGGGCCAACACCGGGGAGCTGTTTTTT
j_call: TRBJ2-2
d_call: TRBD1
clone_size: -
v_call: TRBV29-1

cdr3_aa: CATSDGREETQYF
cdr3_nt: TGTGCCACCAGTGATGGAAGGGAAGAGACCCAGTACTTC
j_call: TRBJ2-5
d_call: -
clone_size: -
v_call: TRBV24-1

cdr3_aa: CASGQGYEQYF
cdr3_nt: TGTGCCAGCGGACAGGGTTACGAGCAGTACTTC
j_call: TRBJ2-7
d_call: TRBD1
clone_size: few
v_call: TRBV5-6

cdr3_aa: CASSQVQGGPNEQYF
cdr3_nt: TGCGCCAGCAGCCAAGTTCAGGGGGGGCCTAACGAGCAGTACTTC
j_call: TRBJ2-7
d_call: -
clone_size: -
v_call: TRBV4-1

cdr3_aa: CASSLFPQTGTGGNTF
cdr3_nt: TGTGCCAGCAGTTTGTTTCCACAAACCGGGACAGGGGGTAACACCTTC
j_call: TRBJ1-2
d_call: TRBD1
clone_size: -
v_call: TRBV12-3/TRBV12-4

cdr3_aa: CASSFNVGSTGETQYF
cdr3_nt: TGTGCCAGCAGCTTTAACGTGGGTTCAACGGGGGAGACCCAGTACTTC
j_call: TRBJ2-5
d_call: -
clone_size: -
v_call: TRBV7-2

cdr3_aa: CASRSGAPGINTEAFF
cdr3_nt: TGCGCCAGCAGATCAGGGGCTCCCGGGATAAACACTGAAGCTTTCTTT
j_call: TRBJ1-1
d_call: -
clone_size: -
v_call: TRBV5-1

cdr3_aa: CASTKPGQPNTEAFF
cdr3_nt: TGTGCCAGCACCAAACCGGGACAGCCGAACACTGAAGCTTTCTTT
j_call: TRBJ1-1
d_call: TRBD1
clone_size: -
v_call: TRBV12-3/TRBV12-4

cdr3_aa: CATSRDRSGVQETQYF
cdr3_nt: TGTGCCACCAGCAGAGATCGGTCAGGGGTCCAGGAGACCCAGTACTTC
j_call: TRBJ2-5
d_call: -
clone_size: -
v_call: TRBV15

cdr3_aa: CASSFPTGGHEQYF
cdr3_nt: TGTGCCAGCAGTTTCCCTACAGGGGGCCACGAGCAGTACTTC
j_call: TRBJ2-7
d_call: TRBD1
clone_size: -
v_call: TRBV12-3/TRBV12-4

cdr3_aa: CASSQGSLGGESNVLTF
cdr3_nt: TGTGCCAGCAGCCAAGGGAGTCTTGGGGGGGAGAGCAACGTCCTGACTTTC
j_call: TRBJ2-6
d_call: TRBD2
clone_size: -
v_call: TRBV3-1

cdr3_aa: CASSPGRGSVAKNIQYF
cdr3_nt: TGTGCCAGCAGCCCGGGGAGAGGGAGCGTAGCCAAAAACATTCAGTACTTC
j_call: TRBJ2-4
d_call: -
clone_size: -
v_call: TRBV4-2

cdr3_aa: CSVGPGAANTGELFF
cdr3_nt: TGCAGCGTCGGCCCAGGGGCGGCGAACACCGGGGAGCTGTTTTTT
j_call: TRBJ2-2
d_call: -
clone_size: -
v_call: TRBV29-1